This T cell receptor (beta chain) was recovered during a study of blood T cell repertoires in COVID-19. The ends lost 2 bases at V and 4 bases at J; junction bases unmatched: 7. CDR3 length equals 15 residues. Germline-derived CDR1 and CDR2 are SGHAT and FQNNGV. Method: immunoSEQ multiplex PCR; TCRdb's copy keeps in-frame clones and lacks some. Among approximately 250,000 clones listed, just under 85% were seen once. The TCR sequence derives from a middle-aged man who had recovered from COVID-19. Sequenced input: PBMCs or T cells enriched from blood (not recorded which). This chain links TRBV11-2 with TRBJ2-7, with 8 bases identical to TRBD1. The CDR3 here is CASSLYRTGRYEQYF. The DNA for the CDR3 is TGTGCCAGCAGCTTATACCGGACAGGGAGGTACGAGCAGTACTTC.